Listed below are T cell receptor beta chains from one sample, sequenced in a study of shared clonotypes between healthy human individuals. The protocol was immunoSEQ multiplex PCR, while the TCRdb copy is restricted to in-frame clones and leaves out a portion. This sample has over 2 million clones, with roughly 94% found just once. What was sequenced was naive CD8+ T cells sorted from blood. All receptors derive from a man aged 18 to 30 in good health. Each CDR3 is given with its conserved first and last residue. D genes are given only for firm matches. Clone size is given for some rows only: seen once, a few or many times, or a class if the clone is expanded.

v_call: TRBV2; j_call: TRBJ2-7; clone_size: once; cdr3_length: 15; d_call: NA; cdr3_aa: CASSEMAPTDSEQYF; cdr3_nt: TGTGCCAGCAGTGAAATGGCGCCAACTGATAGCGAGCAGTACTTC
v_call: TRBV18; j_call: TRBJ2-2; clone_size: NA; cdr3_length: 18; d_call: TRBD1; cdr3_aa: CASSLGLPGQSYTGELFF; cdr3_nt: TGTGCCAGCTCACTAGGTTTACCGGGACAGAGCTACACCGGGGAGCTGTTTTTT
v_call: TRBV7-9; j_call: TRBJ2-4; clone_size: once; cdr3_length: 12; d_call: NA; cdr3_aa: CASSLDRDVQYF; cdr3_nt: TGTGCCAGCAGCTTAGACCGGGATGTTCAGTACTTC
v_call: TRBV28; j_call: TRBJ2-7; clone_size: NA; cdr3_length: 14; d_call: NA; cdr3_aa: CASSLPGGSYEQYF; cdr3_nt: TGTGCCAGCAGTTTACCCGGGGGCTCCTACGAGCAGTACTTC
v_call: TRBV19; j_call: TRBJ2-3; clone_size: NA; cdr3_length: 13; d_call: NA; cdr3_aa: CASKGDFTDTQYF; cdr3_nt: TGTGCCAGCAAAGGGGATTTCACAGATACGCAGTATTTT
v_call: TRBV7-2; j_call: TRBJ1-1; clone_size: NA; cdr3_length: 17; d_call: NA; cdr3_aa: CASSLDPWGEDSTEAFF; cdr3_nt: TGTGCCAGCAGCTTAGATCCGTGGGGGGAGGATAGCACTGAAGCTTTCTTT
v_call: TRBV13; j_call: TRBJ1-1; clone_size: NA; cdr3_length: 13; d_call: TRBD1; cdr3_aa: CASGQGAHTEAFF; cdr3_nt: TGTGCCAGCGGACAGGGGGCGCACACTGAAGCTTTCTTT
v_call: TRBV10-3; j_call: TRBJ1-1; clone_size: once; cdr3_length: 15; d_call: NA; cdr3_aa: CAISDAGKMNTEAFF; cdr3_nt: TGTGCCATCAGTGATGCAGGGAAAATGAACACTGAAGCTTTCTTT
v_call: TRBV7-9; j_call: TRBJ2-3; clone_size: NA; cdr3_length: 13; d_call: NA; cdr3_aa: CASRTPSTDTQYF; cdr3_nt: TGTGCCAGCAGGACACCTAGCACAGATACGCAGTATTTT
v_call: TRBV7-2; j_call: TRBJ2-7; clone_size: once; cdr3_length: 16; d_call: TRBD1; cdr3_aa: CASSLGGQGPSYEQYF; cdr3_nt: TGTGCCAGCAGCTTAGGAGGACAGGGACCCTCCTACGAGCAGTACTTC
v_call: TRBV6-1; j_call: TRBJ1-6; clone_size: NA; cdr3_length: 17; d_call: TRBD1; cdr3_aa: CASNELQGQLVNSPLHF; cdr3_nt: TGTGCCAGCAATGAGCTACAGGGGCAACTGGTGAATTCACCCCTCCACTTT
v_call: TRBV20-1; j_call: TRBJ1-1; clone_size: many; cdr3_length: 11; d_call: NA; cdr3_aa: CSGTQGTEAFF; cdr3_nt: TGCAGTGGGACTCAGGGCACTGAAGCTTTCTTT
v_call: TRBV13; j_call: TRBJ2-7; clone_size: NA; cdr3_length: 13; d_call: NA; cdr3_aa: CASSGTRSYEQYF; cdr3_nt: TGTGCCAGCTCCGGGACGAGATCCTACGAGCAGTACTTC
v_call: TRBV10-2; j_call: TRBJ2-7; clone_size: NA; cdr3_length: 15; d_call: TRBD2; cdr3_aa: CASSEGTSGTDEQYF; cdr3_nt: TGCGCCAGCAGTGAGGGGACTAGCGGGACCGACGAGCAGTACTTC
v_call: TRBV9; j_call: TRBJ2-2; clone_size: NA; cdr3_length: 16; d_call: NA; cdr3_aa: CASSVSTGVNTGELFF; cdr3_nt: TGTGCCAGCAGCGTTAGTACGGGAGTTAACACCGGGGAGCTGTTTTTT
v_call: TRBV4-3; j_call: TRBJ2-7; clone_size: NA; cdr3_length: 16; d_call: NA; cdr3_aa: CASSQDLGQLDYEQYF; cdr3_nt: TGCGCCAGCAGCCAAGATTTAGGACAGTTAGACTACGAGCAGTACTTC
v_call: TRBV27; j_call: TRBJ2-3; clone_size: NA; cdr3_length: 18; d_call: TRBD2; cdr3_aa: CASSSRLAGGPLADTQYF; cdr3_nt: TGTGCCAGCAGTTCCCGACTAGCGGGGGGGCCGCTGGCAGATACGCAGTATTTT
v_call: TRBV27; j_call: TRBJ2-1; clone_size: NA; cdr3_length: 16; d_call: TRBD2; cdr3_aa: CASSPTLSGRWNEQFF; cdr3_nt: TGTGCCAGCAGTCCCACTTTGAGCGGGAGGTGGAATGAGCAGTTCTTC
v_call: TRBV25-1; j_call: TRBJ2-2; clone_size: NA; cdr3_length: 14; d_call: NA; cdr3_aa: CASSERHLIGELFF; cdr3_nt: TGTGCCAGCAGTGAGCGCCATCTTATCGGGGAGCTGTTTTTT
v_call: TRBV2; j_call: TRBJ2-7; clone_size: NA; cdr3_length: 14; d_call: TRBD1; cdr3_aa: CASSATGAQDEQYF; cdr3_nt: TGTGCCAGCAGTGCGACAGGGGCCCAGGACGAGCAGTACTTC
v_call: TRBV27; j_call: TRBJ1-1; clone_size: NA; cdr3_length: 15; d_call: NA; cdr3_aa: CASSLGGGTNTEAFF; cdr3_nt: TGTGCCAGCAGCCTCGGAGGGGGGACGAACACTGAAGCTTTCTTT
v_call: TRBV2; j_call: TRBJ2-2; clone_size: NA; cdr3_length: 12; d_call: NA; cdr3_aa: CASSEFSGELFF; cdr3_nt: TGTGCCAGCAGTGAATTTAGCGGGGAGCTGTTTTTT
v_call: TRBV4-3; j_call: TRBJ1-3; clone_size: NA; cdr3_length: 16; d_call: NA; cdr3_aa: CASSQDSASSGNTIYF; cdr3_nt: TGCGCCAGCAGCCAAGATTCTGCGTCCTCTGGAAACACCATATATTTT
v_call: TRBV4-1; j_call: TRBJ1-1; clone_size: NA; cdr3_length: 15; d_call: NA; cdr3_aa: CASSQGPEGRTEAFF; cdr3_nt: TGCGCCAGCAGCCAAGGTCCGGAGGGACGGACTGAAGCTTTCTTT
v_call: TRBV10-3; j_call: TRBJ2-7; clone_size: NA; cdr3_length: 14; d_call: TRBD2; cdr3_aa: CAIALAGGTYEQYF; cdr3_nt: TGTGCCATCGCACTAGCGGGAGGTACCTACGAGCAGTACTTC
v_call: TRBV4-3; j_call: TRBJ2-7; clone_size: NA; cdr3_length: 19; d_call: NA; cdr3_aa: CASSQDRGWDGARGYEQYF; cdr3_nt: TGCGCCAGCAGCCAAGACAGGGGTTGGGACGGGGCAAGGGGCTACGAGCAGTACTTC
v_call: TRBV5-4; j_call: TRBJ2-5; clone_size: NA; cdr3_length: 12; d_call: TRBD2; cdr3_aa: CASSRDGGAQYF; cdr3_nt: TGTGCCAGCAGCCGGGATGGGGGGGCCCAGTACTTC
v_call: TRBV6-1; j_call: TRBJ2-7; clone_size: NA; cdr3_length: 15; d_call: TRBD2; cdr3_aa: CASSEDGTSDRKQYF; cdr3_nt: TGTGCCAGCAGTGAAGATGGGACTAGCGACCGTAAGCAGTACTTC
v_call: TRBV28; j_call: TRBJ2-5; clone_size: NA; cdr3_length: 14; d_call: TRBD1; cdr3_aa: CASSSGQPQETQYF; cdr3_nt: TGTGCCAGCAGTTCGGGACAGCCACAAGAGACCCAGTACTTC
v_call: TRBV28; j_call: TRBJ2-5; clone_size: NA; cdr3_length: 16; d_call: TRBD2; cdr3_aa: CASSFWLAATKETQYF; cdr3_nt: TGTGCCAGCAGTTTTTGGCTAGCGGCTACTAAAGAGACCCAGTACTTC
v_call: TRBV4-2; j_call: TRBJ2-1; clone_size: NA; cdr3_length: 14; d_call: TRBD2; cdr3_aa: CASSRLAGGDEQFF; cdr3_nt: TGTGCCAGCAGCCGACTAGCTGGAGGGGATGAGCAGTTCTTC
v_call: TRBV27; j_call: TRBJ2-7; clone_size: NA; cdr3_length: 11; d_call: NA; cdr3_aa: CASSSSGEQYF; cdr3_nt: TGTGCCAGCAGTTCTTCAGGGGAGCAGTACTTC
v_call: TRBV4-1; j_call: TRBJ2-3; clone_size: NA; cdr3_length: 15; d_call: TRBD2; cdr3_aa: CASSQEAGDTDTQYF; cdr3_nt: TGCGCCAGCAGCCAAGAGGCGGGAGACACAGATACGCAGTATTTT
v_call: TRBV28; j_call: TRBJ1-2; clone_size: NA; cdr3_length: 20; d_call: TRBD1; cdr3_aa: CASSLFNTPPGQGFDGGYTF; cdr3_nt: TGTGCCAGCAGTTTATTCAACACCCCACCGGGACAGGGCTTTGACGGCGGCTACACCTTC
v_call: TRBV4-3; j_call: TRBJ2-1; clone_size: NA; cdr3_length: 15; d_call: NA; cdr3_aa: CASSQEAAGFNEQFF; cdr3_nt: TGCGCCAGCAGCCAAGAGGCAGCGGGTTTCAATGAGCAGTTCTTC
v_call: TRBV6-5; j_call: TRBJ2-1; clone_size: NA; cdr3_length: 13; d_call: NA; cdr3_aa: CASSPSGNNEQFF; cdr3_nt: TGTGCCAGCAGCCCCTCAGGTAACAATGAGCAGTTCTTC
v_call: TRBV9; j_call: TRBJ2-3; clone_size: NA; cdr3_length: 16; d_call: NA; cdr3_aa: CASSTGTTLPTDTQYF; cdr3_nt: TGTGCCAGCAGCACCGGGACCACCCTCCCCACAGATACGCAGTATTTT
v_call: TRBV5-6; j_call: TRBJ2-7; clone_size: once; cdr3_length: 13; d_call: NA; cdr3_aa: CASSPRGSYEQYF; cdr3_nt: TGTGCCAGCAGCCCCCGGGGTAGCTACGAGCAGTACTTC
v_call: TRBV7-8; j_call: TRBJ2-7; clone_size: NA; cdr3_length: 14; d_call: NA; cdr3_aa: CASTTTGGSYEQYF; cdr3_nt: TGTGCCAGCACCACCACCGGCGGGTCCTACGAGCAGTACTTC
v_call: TRBV13; j_call: TRBJ2-2; clone_size: NA; cdr3_length: 16; d_call: NA; cdr3_aa: CASSLGGGWTNGELFF; cdr3_nt: TGTGCCAGCAGCTTGGGGGGAGGATGGACGAACGGGGAGCTGTTTTTT
v_call: TRBV14; j_call: TRBJ2-7; clone_size: NA; cdr3_length: 14; d_call: NA; cdr3_aa: CASSRKLDNYEQYF; cdr3_nt: TGTGCCAGCAGCCGGAAACTAGATAACTACGAGCAGTACTTC
v_call: TRBV30; j_call: TRBJ2-1; clone_size: NA; cdr3_length: 15; d_call: TRBD2; cdr3_aa: CAWNELAGGGNEQFF; cdr3_nt: TGTGCCTGGAATGAACTAGCGGGGGGTGGCAATGAGCAGTTCTTC